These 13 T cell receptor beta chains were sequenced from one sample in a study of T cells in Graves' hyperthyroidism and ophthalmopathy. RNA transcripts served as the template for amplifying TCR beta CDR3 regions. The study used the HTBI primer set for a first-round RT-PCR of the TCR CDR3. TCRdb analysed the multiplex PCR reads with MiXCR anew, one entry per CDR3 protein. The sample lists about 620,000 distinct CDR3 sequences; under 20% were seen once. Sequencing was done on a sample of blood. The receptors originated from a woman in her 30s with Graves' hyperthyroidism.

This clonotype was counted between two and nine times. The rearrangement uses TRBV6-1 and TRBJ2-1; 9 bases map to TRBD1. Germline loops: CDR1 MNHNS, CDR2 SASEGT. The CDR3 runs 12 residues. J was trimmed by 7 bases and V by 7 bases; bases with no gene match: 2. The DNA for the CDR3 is TGTGCCAGCACGGGACAGGGAAATGAGCAGTTCTTC. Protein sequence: CASTGQGNEQFF.

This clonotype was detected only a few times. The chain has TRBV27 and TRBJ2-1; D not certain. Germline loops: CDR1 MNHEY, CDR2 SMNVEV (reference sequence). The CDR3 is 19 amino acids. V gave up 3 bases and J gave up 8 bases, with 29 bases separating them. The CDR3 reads CASSLVADLEMVVGHEQFF. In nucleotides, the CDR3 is TGTGCCAGCAGTTTGGTGGCAGACCTCGAGATGGTAGTGGGTCATGAGCAGTTCTTC.

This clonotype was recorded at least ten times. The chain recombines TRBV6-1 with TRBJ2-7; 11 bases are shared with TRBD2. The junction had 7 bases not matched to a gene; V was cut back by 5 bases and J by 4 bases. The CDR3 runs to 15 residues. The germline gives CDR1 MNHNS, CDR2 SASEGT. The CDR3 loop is CASSRSGREGYEQYF. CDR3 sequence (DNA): TGTGCCAGCAGTCGTAGCGGGAGGGAGGGGTACGAGCAGTACTTC.

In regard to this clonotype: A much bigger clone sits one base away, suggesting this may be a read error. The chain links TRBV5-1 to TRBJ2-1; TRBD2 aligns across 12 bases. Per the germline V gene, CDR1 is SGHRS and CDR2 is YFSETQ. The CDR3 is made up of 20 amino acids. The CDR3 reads CASSSTGGRTSGNSHNEQFF. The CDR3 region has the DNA TGCGCCAGCAGCTCCACAGGGGGTAGGACTAGCGGGAACTCCCACAATGAGCAGTTCTTC.

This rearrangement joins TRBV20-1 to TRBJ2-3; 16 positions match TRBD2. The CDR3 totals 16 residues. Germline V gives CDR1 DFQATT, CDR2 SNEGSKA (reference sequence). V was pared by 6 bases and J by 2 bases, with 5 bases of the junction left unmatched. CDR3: CSATGLAGGITDTQYF. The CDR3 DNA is TGCAGTGCCACGGGACTAGCGGGAGGGATCACAGATACGCAGTATTTT.

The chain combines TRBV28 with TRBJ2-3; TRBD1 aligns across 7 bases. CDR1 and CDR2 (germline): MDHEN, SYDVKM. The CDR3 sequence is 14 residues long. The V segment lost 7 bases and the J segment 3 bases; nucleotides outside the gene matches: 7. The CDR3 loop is CASISGDSTDTQYF. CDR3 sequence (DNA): TGTGCCAGCATCTCCGGGGACAGTACAGATACGCAGTATTTT. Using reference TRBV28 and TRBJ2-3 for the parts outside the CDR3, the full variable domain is DVKVTQSSRYLVKRTGEKVFLECVQDMDHENMFWYRQDPGLGLRLIYFSYDVKMKEKGDIPEGYSVSREKKERFSLILESASTNQTSMYLCASISGDSTDTQYFGPGTRLTVL.

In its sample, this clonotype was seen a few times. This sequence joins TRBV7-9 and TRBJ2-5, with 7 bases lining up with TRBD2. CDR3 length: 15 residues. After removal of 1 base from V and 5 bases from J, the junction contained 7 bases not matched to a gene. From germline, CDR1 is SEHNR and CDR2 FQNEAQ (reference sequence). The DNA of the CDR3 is TGTGCCAGCAGCTTAGTTCCGGGAGGAGTGGAGACCCAGTACTTC. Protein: CASSLVPGGVETQYF.

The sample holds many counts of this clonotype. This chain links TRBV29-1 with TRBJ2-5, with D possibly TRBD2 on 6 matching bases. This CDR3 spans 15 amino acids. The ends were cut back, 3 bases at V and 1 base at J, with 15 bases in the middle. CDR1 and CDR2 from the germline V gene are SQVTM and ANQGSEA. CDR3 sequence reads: CSVDSRRESQETQYF. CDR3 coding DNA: TGCAGCGTTGATTCTAGGCGGGAAAGCCAAGAGACCCAGTACTTC.

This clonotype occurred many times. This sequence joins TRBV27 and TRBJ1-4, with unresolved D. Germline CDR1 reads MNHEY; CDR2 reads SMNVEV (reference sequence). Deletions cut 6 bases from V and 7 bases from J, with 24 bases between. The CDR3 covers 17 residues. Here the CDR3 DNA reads TGTGCCAGCAGATCTGCACCGGGATCCAAAGGTCGTGAAAAACTGTTTTTT. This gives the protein CASRSAPGSKGREKLFF. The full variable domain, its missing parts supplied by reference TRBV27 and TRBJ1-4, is EAQVTQNPRYLITVTGKKLTVTCSQNMNHEYMSWYRQDPGLGLRQIYYSMNVEVTDKGDVPEGYKVSRKEKRNFPLILESPSPNQTSLYFCASRSAPGSKGREKLFFGSGTQLSVL.

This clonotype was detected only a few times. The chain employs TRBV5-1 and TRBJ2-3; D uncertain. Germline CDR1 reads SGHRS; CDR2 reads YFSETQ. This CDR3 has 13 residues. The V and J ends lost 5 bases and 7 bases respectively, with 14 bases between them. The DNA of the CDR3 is TGCGCCAGCAGGGAGCCCCCAGACCATACGCAGTATTTT. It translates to CASREPPDHTQYF.

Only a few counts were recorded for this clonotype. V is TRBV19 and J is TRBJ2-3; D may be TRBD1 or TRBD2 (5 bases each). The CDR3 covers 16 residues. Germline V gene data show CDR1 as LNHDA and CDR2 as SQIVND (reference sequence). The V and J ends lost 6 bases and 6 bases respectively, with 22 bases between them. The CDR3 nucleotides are TGTGCCAGTAGCTCCGAACTCGCGGACCGGGACGATACGCAGTATTTT. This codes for CASSSELADRDDTQYF.

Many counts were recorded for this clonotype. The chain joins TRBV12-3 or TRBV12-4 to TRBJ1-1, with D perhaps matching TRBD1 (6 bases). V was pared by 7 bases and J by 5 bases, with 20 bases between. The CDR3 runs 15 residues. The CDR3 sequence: CASTSLAGEVTEAFF. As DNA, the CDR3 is TGTGCCAGCACTAGCCTTGCAGGGGAAGTTACTGAAGCTTTCTTT.

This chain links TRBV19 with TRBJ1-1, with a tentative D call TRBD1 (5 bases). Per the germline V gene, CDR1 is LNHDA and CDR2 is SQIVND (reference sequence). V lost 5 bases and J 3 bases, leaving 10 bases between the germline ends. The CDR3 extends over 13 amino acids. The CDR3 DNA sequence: TGTGCCAGTAGTCGGATCAGGGACACTGAAGCTTTCTTT. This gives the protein CASSRIRDTEAFF. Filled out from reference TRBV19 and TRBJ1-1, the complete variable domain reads DGGITQSPKYLFRKEGQNVTLSCEQNLNHDAMYWYRQDPGQGLRLIYYSQIVNDFQKGDIAEGYSVSREKKESFPLTVTSAQKNPTAFYLCASSRIRDTEAFFGQGTRLTVV.